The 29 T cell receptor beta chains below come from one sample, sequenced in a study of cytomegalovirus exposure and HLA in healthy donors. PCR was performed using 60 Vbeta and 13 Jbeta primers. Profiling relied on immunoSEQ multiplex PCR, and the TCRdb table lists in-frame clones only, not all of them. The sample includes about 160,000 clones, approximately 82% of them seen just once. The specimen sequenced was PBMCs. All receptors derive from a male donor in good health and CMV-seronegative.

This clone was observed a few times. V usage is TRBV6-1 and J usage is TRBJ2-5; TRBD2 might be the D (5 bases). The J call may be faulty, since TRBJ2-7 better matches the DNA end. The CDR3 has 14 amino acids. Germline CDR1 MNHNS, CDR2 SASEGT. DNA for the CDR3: TGTGCCAGCAGCCGAACCCGGGAACTGGACGAGCAGTACTTC. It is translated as CASSRTRELDEQYF.

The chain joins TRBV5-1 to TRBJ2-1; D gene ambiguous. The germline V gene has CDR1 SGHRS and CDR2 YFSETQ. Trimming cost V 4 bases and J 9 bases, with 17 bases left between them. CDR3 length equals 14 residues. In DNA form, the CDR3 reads TGCGCCAGCAGCCCATCCGGGTACAATAGTGAGCAGTTCTTC. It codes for CASSPSGYNSEQFF.

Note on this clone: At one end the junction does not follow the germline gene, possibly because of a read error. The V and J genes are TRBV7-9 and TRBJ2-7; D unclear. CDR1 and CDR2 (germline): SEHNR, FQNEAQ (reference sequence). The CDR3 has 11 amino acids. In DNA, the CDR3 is TGTTCCAGCAGCCCCAACTACGAGCAGTACTTC. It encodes CSSSPNYEQYF.

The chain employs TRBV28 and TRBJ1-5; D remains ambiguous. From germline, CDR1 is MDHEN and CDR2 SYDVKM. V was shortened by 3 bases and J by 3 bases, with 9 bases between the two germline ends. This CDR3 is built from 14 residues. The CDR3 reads CASSLVQHNQPQHF. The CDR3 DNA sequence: TGTGCCAGCAGTTTGGTACAGCACAATCAGCCCCAGCATTTT.

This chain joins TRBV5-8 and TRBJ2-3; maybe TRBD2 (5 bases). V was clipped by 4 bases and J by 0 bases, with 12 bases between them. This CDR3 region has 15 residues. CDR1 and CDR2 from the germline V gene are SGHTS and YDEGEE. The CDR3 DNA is TGTGCCAGCAGCCCCGGGGAGAGGAGCACAGATACGCAGTATTTT. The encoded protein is CASSPGERSTDTQYF.

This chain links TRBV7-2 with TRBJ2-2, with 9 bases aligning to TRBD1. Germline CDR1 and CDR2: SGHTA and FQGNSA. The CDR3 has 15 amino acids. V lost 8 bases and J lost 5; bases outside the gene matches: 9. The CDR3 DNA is TGTGCCAGCGCCAAGGGACAGGGAGAAACCGGGGAGCTGTTTTTT. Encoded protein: CASAKGQGETGELFF.

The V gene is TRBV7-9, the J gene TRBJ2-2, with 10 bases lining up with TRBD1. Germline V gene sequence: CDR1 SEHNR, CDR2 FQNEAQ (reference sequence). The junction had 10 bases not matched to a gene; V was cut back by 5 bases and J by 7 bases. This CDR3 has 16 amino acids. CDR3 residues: CASSLLRTGGSGELFF. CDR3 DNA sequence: TGTGCCAGCAGCCTCCTTCGGACAGGGGGAAGCGGGGAGCTGTTTTTT.

This CDR3 reads CASSSDLPRWDRINYGYTF. CDR3 coding DNA: TGTGCCAGCAGCTCGGATCTTCCCCGGTGGGACAGAATCAACTATGGCTACACCTTC. The V gene is TRBV5-4, the J gene TRBJ1-2; TRBD1 matches 7 bases. The CDR3 extends over 19 amino acids. The J segment lost 2 bases and the V segment lost 3 bases, leaving 19 bases of the junction unmatched. Germline V gene sequence: CDR1 SGHNT, CDR2 YYREEE (reference sequence).

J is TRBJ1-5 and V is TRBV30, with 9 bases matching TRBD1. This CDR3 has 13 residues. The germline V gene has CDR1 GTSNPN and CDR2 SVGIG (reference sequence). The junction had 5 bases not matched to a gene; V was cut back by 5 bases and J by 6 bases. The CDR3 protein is CAWDRQGGQPQHF. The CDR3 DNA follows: TGTGCCTGGGATAGACAGGGGGGTCAGCCCCAGCATTTT.

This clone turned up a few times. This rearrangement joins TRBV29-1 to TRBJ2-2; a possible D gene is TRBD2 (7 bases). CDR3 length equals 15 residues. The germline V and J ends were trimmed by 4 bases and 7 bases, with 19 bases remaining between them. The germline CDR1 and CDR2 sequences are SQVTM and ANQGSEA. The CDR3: CSVGRGGGPGGELFF. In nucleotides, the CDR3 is TGCAGCGTTGGCCGAGGGGGGGGGCCGGGCGGGGAGCTGTTTTTT.

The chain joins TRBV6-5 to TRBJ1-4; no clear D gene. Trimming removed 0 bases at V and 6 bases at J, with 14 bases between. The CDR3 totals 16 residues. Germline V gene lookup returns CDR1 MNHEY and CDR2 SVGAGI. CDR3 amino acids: CASSYSAAVWDEKLFF. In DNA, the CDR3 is TGTGCCAGCAGTTACTCGGCGGCGGTGTGGGATGAAAAACTGTTTTTT.

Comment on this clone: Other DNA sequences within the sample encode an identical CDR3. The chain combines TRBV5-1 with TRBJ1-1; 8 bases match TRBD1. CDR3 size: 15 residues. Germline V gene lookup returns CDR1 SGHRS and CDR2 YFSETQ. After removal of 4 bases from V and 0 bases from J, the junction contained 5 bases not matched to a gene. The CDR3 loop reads CASSLDRAMNTEAFF. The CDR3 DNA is TGCGCCAGCAGCCTGGACAGGGCCATGAACACTGAAGCTTTCTTT.

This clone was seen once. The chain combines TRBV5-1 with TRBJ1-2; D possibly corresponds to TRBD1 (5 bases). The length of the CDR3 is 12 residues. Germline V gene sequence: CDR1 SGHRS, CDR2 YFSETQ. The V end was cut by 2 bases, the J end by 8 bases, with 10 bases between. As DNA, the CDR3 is TGCGCCAGCAGCTTCGGGGGATCGGGCTACACCTTC. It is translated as CASSFGGSGYTF.

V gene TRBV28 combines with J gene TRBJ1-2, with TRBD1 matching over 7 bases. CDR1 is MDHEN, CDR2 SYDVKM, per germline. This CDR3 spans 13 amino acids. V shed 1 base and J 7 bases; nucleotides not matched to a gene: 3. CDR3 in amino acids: CASSLSGGLGYTF. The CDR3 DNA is TGTGCCAGCAGTTTATCAGGGGGTCTTGGCTACACCTTC.

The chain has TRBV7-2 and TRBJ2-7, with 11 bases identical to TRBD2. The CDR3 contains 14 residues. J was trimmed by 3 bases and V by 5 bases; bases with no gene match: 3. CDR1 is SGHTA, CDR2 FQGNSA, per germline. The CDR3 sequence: CASSQGLAGYEQYF. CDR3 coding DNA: TGTGCCAGCAGCCAAGGACTAGCGGGCTACGAGCAGTACTTC.

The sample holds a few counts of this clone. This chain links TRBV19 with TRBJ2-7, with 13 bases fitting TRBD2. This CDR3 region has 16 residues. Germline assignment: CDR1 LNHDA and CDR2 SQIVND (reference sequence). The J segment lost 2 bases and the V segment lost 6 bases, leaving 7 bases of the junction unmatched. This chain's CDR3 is CASSLDGTSGTYEQYF. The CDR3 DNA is TGTGCCAGTAGCCTTGACGGGACTAGCGGGACCTACGAGCAGTACTTC.

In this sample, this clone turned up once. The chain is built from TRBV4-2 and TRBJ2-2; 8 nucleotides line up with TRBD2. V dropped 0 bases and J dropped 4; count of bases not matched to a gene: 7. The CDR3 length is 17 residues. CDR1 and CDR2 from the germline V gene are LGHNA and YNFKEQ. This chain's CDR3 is CASSQEGDGGATGELFF. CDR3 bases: TGTGCCAGCAGCCAAGAGGGAGACGGGGGGGCCACCGGGGAGCTGTTTTTT.

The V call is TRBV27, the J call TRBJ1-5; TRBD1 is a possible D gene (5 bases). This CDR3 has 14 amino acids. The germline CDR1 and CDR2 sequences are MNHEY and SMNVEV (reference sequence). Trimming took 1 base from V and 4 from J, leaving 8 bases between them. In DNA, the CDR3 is TGTGCCAGCAGTTTATTATCAGGGAATCAGCCCCAGCATTTT. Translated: CASSLLSGNQPQHF.

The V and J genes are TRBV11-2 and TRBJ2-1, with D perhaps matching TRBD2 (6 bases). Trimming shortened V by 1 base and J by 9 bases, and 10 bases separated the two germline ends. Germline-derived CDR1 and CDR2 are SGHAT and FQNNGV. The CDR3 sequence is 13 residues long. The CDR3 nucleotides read TGTGCCAGCAGCTTAGCACTAGCCGGTGAGCAGTTCTTC. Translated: CASSLALAGEQFF.

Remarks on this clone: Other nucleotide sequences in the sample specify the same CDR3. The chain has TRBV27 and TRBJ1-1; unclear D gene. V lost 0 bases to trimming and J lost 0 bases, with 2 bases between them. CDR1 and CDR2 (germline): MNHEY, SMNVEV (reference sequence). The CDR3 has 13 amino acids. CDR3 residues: CASSLSVNTEAFF. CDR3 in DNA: TGTGCCAGCAGTTTATCCGTGAACACTGAAGCTTTCTTT.

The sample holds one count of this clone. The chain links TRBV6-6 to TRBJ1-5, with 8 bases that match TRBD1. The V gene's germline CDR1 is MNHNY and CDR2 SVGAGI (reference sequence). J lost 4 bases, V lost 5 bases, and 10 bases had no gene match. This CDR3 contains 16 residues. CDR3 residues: CASSRPTGAGNQPQHF. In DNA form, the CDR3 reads TGTGCCAGCAGTCGCCCGACAGGGGCAGGGAATCAGCCCCAGCATTTT.

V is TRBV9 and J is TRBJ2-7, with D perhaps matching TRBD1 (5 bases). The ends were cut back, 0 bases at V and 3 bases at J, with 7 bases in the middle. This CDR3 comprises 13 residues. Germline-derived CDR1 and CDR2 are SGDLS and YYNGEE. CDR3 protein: CASSVGQYYEQYF. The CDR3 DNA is TGTGCCAGCAGCGTAGGACAGTACTACGAGCAGTACTTC. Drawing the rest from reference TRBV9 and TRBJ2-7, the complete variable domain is DSGVTQTPKHLITATGQRVTLRCSPRSGDLSVYWYQQSLDQGLQFLIQYYNGEERAKGNILERFSAQQFPDLHSELNLSSLELGDSALYFCASSVGQYYEQYFGPGTRLTVT.

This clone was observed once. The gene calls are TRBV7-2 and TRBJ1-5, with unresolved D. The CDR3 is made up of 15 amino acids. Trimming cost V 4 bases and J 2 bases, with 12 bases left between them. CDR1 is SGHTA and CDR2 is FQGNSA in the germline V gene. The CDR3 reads CASSSEYGGNQPQHF. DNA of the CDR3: TGTGCCAGCAGCTCAGAGTACGGGGGCAATCAGCCCCAGCATTTT. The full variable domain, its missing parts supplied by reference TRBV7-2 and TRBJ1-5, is GAGVSQSPSNKVTEKGKDVELRCDPISGHTALYWYRQSLGQGLEFLIYFQGNSAPDKSGLPSDRFSAERTGGSVSTLTIQRTQQEDSAVYLCASSSEYGGNQPQHFGDGTRLSIL.

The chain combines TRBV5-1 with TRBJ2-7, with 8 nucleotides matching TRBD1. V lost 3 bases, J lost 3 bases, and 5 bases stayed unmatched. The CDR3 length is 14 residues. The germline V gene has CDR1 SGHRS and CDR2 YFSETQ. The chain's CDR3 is CASSYTGTGYEQYF. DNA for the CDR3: TGCGCCAGCAGCTACACCGGGACAGGCTACGAGCAGTACTTC.

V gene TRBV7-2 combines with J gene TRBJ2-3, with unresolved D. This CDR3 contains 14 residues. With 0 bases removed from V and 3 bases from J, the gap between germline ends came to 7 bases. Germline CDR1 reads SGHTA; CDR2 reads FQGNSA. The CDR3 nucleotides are TGTGCCAGCAGCTTAGCCCTCAGGACAGATACGCAGTATTTT. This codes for CASSLALRTDTQYF.

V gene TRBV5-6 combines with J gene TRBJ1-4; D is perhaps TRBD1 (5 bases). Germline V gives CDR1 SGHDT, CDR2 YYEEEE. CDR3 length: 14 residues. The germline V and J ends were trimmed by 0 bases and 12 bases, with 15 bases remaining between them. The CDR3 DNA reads TGTGCCAGCAGCTTGGGGATTCTCGGCAGGGAACTGTTTTTT. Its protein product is CASSLGILGRELFF.

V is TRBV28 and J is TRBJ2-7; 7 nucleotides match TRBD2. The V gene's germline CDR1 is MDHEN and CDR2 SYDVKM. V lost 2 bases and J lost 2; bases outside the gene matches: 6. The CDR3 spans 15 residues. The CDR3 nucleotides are TGTGCCAGCAGTTTAGGGGGGGGAGGTCCCTACGAGCAGTACTTC. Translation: CASSLGGGGPYEQYF.

The CDR3 coding sequence is TGCGCCAGCAGCTCAGGGGAGTTTTTCTCCTACGAGCAGTACTTC. As protein: CASSSGEFFSYEQYF. The V gene is TRBV5-1, the J gene TRBJ2-7, with a tentative D call TRBD1 (6 bases). The germline V gene encodes CDR1 SGHRS and CDR2 YFSETQ. The V and J ends lost 3 bases and 0 bases respectively, with 13 bases between them. This CDR3 has 15 amino acids. The full variable domain, completed using reference TRBV5-1 and TRBJ2-7, is KAGVTQTPRYLIKTRGQQVTLSCSPISGHRSVSWYQQTPGQGLQFLFEYFSETQRNKGNFPGRFSGRQFSNSRSEMNVSTLELGDSALYLCASSSGEFFSYEQYFGPGTRLTVT.

The CDR3 DNA reads as TGTGCCAGCAGCGTAGGGCTAGGCCAAGAGACCCAGTACTTC. Translating it yields CASSVGLGQETQYF. The chain employs TRBV9 and TRBJ2-5; D is undetermined. CDR3 size: 14 residues. Germline CDR1 is SGDLS and CDR2 is YYNGEE. V was pared by 0 bases and J by 1 base, with 7 bases between.